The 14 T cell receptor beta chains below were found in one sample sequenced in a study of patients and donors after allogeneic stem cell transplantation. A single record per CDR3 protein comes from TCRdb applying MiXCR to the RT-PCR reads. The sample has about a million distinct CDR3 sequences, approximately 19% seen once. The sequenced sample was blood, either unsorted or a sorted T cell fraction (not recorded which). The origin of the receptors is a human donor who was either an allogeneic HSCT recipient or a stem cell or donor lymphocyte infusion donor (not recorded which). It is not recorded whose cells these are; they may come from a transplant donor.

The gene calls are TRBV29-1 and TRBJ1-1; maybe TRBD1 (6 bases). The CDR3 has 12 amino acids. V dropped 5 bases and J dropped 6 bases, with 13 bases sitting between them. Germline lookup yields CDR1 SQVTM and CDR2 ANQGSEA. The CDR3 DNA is TGCAGCGTTAACAGGGTCAGCGCTGAAGCTTTCTTT. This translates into CSVNRVSAEAFF.

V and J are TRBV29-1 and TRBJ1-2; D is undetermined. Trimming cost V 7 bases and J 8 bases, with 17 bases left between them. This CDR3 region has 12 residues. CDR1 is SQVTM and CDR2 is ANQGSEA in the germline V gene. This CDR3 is CSAPGRVGGYTF. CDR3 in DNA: TGCAGCGCCCCGGGAAGGGTAGGAGGCTACACCTTC.

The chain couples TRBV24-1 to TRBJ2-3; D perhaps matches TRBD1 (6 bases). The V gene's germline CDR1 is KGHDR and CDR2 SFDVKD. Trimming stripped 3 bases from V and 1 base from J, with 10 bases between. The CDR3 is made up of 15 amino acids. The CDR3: CATSDPRTGTDTQYF. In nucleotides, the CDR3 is TGTGCCACCAGTGATCCTCGGACAGGCACAGATACGCAGTATTTT.

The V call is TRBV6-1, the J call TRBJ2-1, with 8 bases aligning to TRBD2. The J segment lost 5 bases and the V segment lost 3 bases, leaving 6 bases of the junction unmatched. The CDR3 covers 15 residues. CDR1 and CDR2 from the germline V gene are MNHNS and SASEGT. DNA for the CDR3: TGTGCCAGCAGTGACGTCCCGGGACTAGACAATGAGCAGTTCTTC. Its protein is CASSDVPGLDNEQFF.

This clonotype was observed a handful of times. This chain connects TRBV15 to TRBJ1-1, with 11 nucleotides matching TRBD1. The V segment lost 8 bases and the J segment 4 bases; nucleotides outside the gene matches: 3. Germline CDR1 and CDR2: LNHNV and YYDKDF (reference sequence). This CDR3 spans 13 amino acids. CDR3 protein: CATGQGAFTEAFF. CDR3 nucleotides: TGTGCCACCGGACAGGGGGCGTTCACTGAAGCTTTCTTT. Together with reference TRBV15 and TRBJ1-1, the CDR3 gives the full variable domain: DAMVIQNPRYQVTQFGKPVTLSCSQTLNHNVMYWYQQKSSQAPKLLFHYYDKDFNNEADTPDNFQSRRPNTSFCFLDIRSPGLGDTAMYLCATGQGAFTEAFFGQGTRLTVV.

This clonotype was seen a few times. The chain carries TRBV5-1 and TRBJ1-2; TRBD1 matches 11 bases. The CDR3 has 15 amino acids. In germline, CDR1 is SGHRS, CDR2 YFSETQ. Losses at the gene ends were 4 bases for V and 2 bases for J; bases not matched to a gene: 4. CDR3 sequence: CASSHGQGANYGYTF. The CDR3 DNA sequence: TGCGCCAGCAGCCACGGACAGGGGGCGAACTATGGCTACACCTTC.

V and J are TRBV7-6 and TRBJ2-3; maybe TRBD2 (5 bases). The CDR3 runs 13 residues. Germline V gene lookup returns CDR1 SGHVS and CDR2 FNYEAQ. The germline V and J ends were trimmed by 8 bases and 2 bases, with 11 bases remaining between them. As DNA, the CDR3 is TGTGCCAGCGAGGGCACAACCACAGATACGCAGTATTTT. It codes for CASEGTTTDTQYF.

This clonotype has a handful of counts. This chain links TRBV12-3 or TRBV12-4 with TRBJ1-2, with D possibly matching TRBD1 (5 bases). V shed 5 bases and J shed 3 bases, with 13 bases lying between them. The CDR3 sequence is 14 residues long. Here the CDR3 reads CASSRDGKYYGYTF. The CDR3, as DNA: TGTGCCAGCAGTAGGGACGGAAAATACTATGGCTACACCTTC.

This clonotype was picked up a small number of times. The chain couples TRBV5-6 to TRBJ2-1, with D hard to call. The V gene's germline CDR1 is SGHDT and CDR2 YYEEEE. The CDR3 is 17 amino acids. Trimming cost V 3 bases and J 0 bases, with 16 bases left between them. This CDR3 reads CASSSLGSQSSYNEQFF. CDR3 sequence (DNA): TGTGCCAGCAGCTCCTTAGGCAGTCAGAGCTCCTACAATGAGCAGTTCTTC. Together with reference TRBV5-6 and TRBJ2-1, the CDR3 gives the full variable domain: DAGVTQSPTHLIKTRGQQVTLRCSPKSGHDTVSWYQQALGQGPQFIFQYYEEEERQRGNFPDRFSGHQFPNYSSELNVNALLLGDSALYLCASSSLGSQSSYNEQFFGPGTRLTVL.

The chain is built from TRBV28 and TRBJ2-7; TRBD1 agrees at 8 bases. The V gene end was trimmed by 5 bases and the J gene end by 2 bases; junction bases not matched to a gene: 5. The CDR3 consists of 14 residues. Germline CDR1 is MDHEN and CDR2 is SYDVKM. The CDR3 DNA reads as TGTGCCAGCAGTATGACAGGGGACCCCTACGAGCAGTACTTC. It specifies CASSMTGDPYEQYF.

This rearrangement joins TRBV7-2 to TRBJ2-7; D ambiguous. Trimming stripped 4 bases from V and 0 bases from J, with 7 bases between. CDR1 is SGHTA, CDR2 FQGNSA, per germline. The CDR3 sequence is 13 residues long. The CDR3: CASSSFPSYEQYF. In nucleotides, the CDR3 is TGTGCCAGCAGCTCCTTCCCCTCCTACGAGCAGTACTTC.

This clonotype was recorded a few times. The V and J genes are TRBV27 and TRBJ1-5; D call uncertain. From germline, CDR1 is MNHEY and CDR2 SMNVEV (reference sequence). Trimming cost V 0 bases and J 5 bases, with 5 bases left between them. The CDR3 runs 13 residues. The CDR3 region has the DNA TGTGCCAGCAGTTTATCAAACGATCAGCCCCAGCATTTT. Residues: CASSLSNDQPQHF.

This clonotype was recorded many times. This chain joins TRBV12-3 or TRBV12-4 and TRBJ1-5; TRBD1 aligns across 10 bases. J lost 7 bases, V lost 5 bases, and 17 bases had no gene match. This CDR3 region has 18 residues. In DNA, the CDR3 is TGTGCCAGCAGTAACCCTAGGACAGGGGGAGGCCCAAGGCAGCCCCAGCATTTT. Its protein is CASSNPRTGGGPRQPQHF.

CDR3 amino acids: CATGTGGNYGYTF. The DNA of the CDR3 is TGTGCCACCGGGACAGGGGGAAACTATGGCTACACCTTC. V is TRBV15 and J is TRBJ1-2, with 11 bases lining up with TRBD1. The CDR3 loop spans 13 amino acids. The germline V gene has CDR1 LNHNV and CDR2 YYDKDF (reference sequence). Losses at the gene ends were 8 bases for V and 2 bases for J; bases not matched to a gene: 1.